Below are 26 T cell receptor beta chains sequenced from a single sample in a study of spatial heterogeneity in lung cancer. The sample's time point: sample taken at primary tumor resection. No cell sorting; template was whole RNA from tumor, lung tissue or PBMC. MiXCR was run by TCRdb on the 5' RACE reads, yielding one entry per CDR3 protein. This table has about 47,000 distinct CDR3 sequences, around 11% appearing once. This material consisted of PBMCs, taken at surgery. All receptors come from a female donor with early-stage non-small cell lung cancer.

This sequence joins TRBV6-6 and TRBJ2-1, with D possibly being TRBD1 (5 bases). The V end was cut by 6 bases, the J end by 0 bases, with 15 bases between. CDR1 is MNHNY and CDR2 is SVGAGI in the germline V gene (reference sequence). This CDR3 contains 16 residues. This CDR3 reads CASSPVGESSYNEQFF. CDR3 sequence (DNA): TGTGCCAGCAGCCCCGTAGGGGAAAGCTCCTACAATGAGCAGTTCTTC.

The chain has TRBV27 and TRBJ1-5; a weak D match, TRBD1 (5 bases). Trimming cost V 2 bases and J 1 base, with 6 bases left between them. The CDR3 is made up of 14 amino acids. Germline V CDR1 and CDR2: MNHEY, SMNVEV (reference sequence). The CDR3 loop is CASSLGGSNQPQHF. CDR3 sequence (DNA): TGTGCCAGCAGTTTAGGGGGGAGCAATCAGCCCCAGCATTTT.

This clonotype was detected only a few times. The CDR3 region has the DNA TGCAGTGCTACGGGACAGGGAAACACTGAAGCTTTCTTT. Its translation is CSATGQGNTEAFF. This rearrangement joins TRBV20-1 to TRBJ1-1, with 9 bases identical to TRBD1. Germline CDR1 DFQATT, CDR2 SNEGSKA (reference sequence). The CDR3 has 13 amino acids. Germline trimming cut 4 bases from V and 2 bases from J; bases unmatched to any gene: 2.

The chain has TRBV7-2 and TRBJ1-2, with unresolved D. The CDR3 totals 11 residues. V dropped 1 base and J dropped 8 bases, with 5 bases sitting between them. The V gene's germline CDR1 is SGHTA and CDR2 FQGNSA. The CDR3 DNA reads as TGTGCCAGCAGCTTAGTCGAGGGCTACACCTTC. Translated, it gives CASSLVEGYTF.

The chain uses TRBV28 and TRBJ2-1; 10 positions agree with TRBD2. The CDR3 extends over 14 amino acids. J was trimmed by 7 bases and V by 11 bases; bases with no gene match: 11. CDR1 MDHEN and CDR2 SYDVKM come from the germline V gene. The DNA for the CDR3 is TGTGCCGGGAGCCAGCGGGGGGGGTTAAATGAGCAGTTCTTC. Its protein is CAGSQRGGLNEQFF. Full variable domain (rest looked up from reference TRBV28 and TRBJ2-1): DVKVTQSSRYLVKRTGEKVFLECVQDMDHENMFWYRQDPGLGLRLIYFSYDVKMKEKGDIPEGYSVSREKKERFSLILESASTNQTSMYLCAGSQRGGLNEQFFGPGTRLTVL.

The rearrangement joins TRBV7-8 to TRBJ2-5; D is unclear. CDR1 is SGHVS, CDR2 FQNEAQ, per germline. Trimming removed 2 bases at V and 5 bases at J, with 9 bases between. CDR3 length equals 13 residues. CDR3 amino acids: CASSLSPFETQYF. As DNA, the CDR3 is TGTGCCAGCAGCTTATCCCCGTTTGAGACCCAGTACTTC.

This sequence joins TRBV7-9 and TRBJ1-4; D is undetermined. Germline lookup yields CDR1 SEHNR and CDR2 FQNEAQ (reference sequence). The CDR3 has 18 residues. The V end was cut by 5 bases, the J end by 0 bases, with 19 bases between. The CDR3 spells CASSPLQISGATNEKLFF. For the CDR3, the DNA is TGTGCCAGCAGCCCCCTACAAATCTCGGGCGCAACTAATGAAAAACTGTTTTTT.

This clonotype has a handful of counts. V is TRBV28 and J is TRBJ2-2; D perhaps matches TRBD2 (7 bases). V was shortened by 10 bases and J by 7 bases, with 25 bases between the two germline ends. The CDR3 totals 16 residues. Per the germline V gene, CDR1 is MDHEN and CDR2 is SYDVKM. The CDR3 spells CAIKGLPQGRGGELFF. CDR3 DNA: TGTGCCATCAAGGGACTCCCCCAGGGGAGGGGCGGGGAGCTGTTTTTT.

The rearrangement links TRBV6-2 or TRBV6-3 to TRBJ2-5, with TRBD1 matching 7 bases. J lost 0 bases, V lost 6 bases, and 1 base had no gene match. Germline V gene data show CDR1 as MNHEY and CDR2 as SVGEGT. The CDR3 consists of 13 residues. The CDR3 nucleotides read TGTGCCAGCAGGACAGGGTACCAAGAGACCCAGTACTTC. This sequence encodes CASRTGYQETQYF.

At least ten counts were recorded for this clonotype. CDR3 sequence: CASSFGTGFDEQFF. CDR3 nucleotides: TGTGCCAGCAGCTTTGGGACAGGGTTCGATGAGCAGTTCTTC. The chain couples TRBV11-2 to TRBJ2-1, with TRBD1 matching 9 bases. The germline gives CDR1 SGHAT, CDR2 FQNNGV. This CDR3 comprises 14 residues. V gave up 3 bases and J gave up 8 bases; unmatched junction bases: 5.

The J gene is TRBJ1-6, the V gene TRBV7-8, with a weak D call TRBD1 (5 bases). V gave up 3 bases and J gave up 10 bases, with 10 bases separating them. The length of the CDR3 is 13 residues. Germline V gene lookup returns CDR1 SGHVS and CDR2 FQNEAQ. The DNA for the CDR3 is TGTGCCAGCAGCTTTCCCGGGGGATCACCCCTCCACTTT. This codes for CASSFPGGSPLHF. Using reference TRBV7-8 and TRBJ1-6 for the parts outside the CDR3, the full variable domain is GAGVSQSPRYKVAKRGQDVALRCDPISGHVSLFWYQQALGQGPEFLTYFQNEAQLDKSGLPSDRFFAERPEGSVSTLKIQRTQQEDSAVYLCASSFPGGSPLHFGNGTRLTVT.

This clonotype was seen a few times. This chain uses TRBV7-6 with TRBJ2-5; a possible D gene is TRBD1 (6 bases). CDR3 size: 17 residues. Germline-derived CDR1 and CDR2 are SGHVS and FNYEAQ. Trimming shortened V by 1 base and J by 6 bases, and 21 bases separated the two germline ends. The CDR3 sequence is CASSLDPPGTRLKTQYF. The DNA for the CDR3 is TGTGCCAGCAGCTTAGACCCCCCCGGGACAAGGTTAAAGACCCAGTACTTC.

The chain couples TRBV2 to TRBJ1-1; TRBD1 is a possible D gene (6 bases). The length of the CDR3 is 12 residues. Germline-derived CDR1 and CDR2 are SNHLY and FYNNEI. V was shortened by 3 bases and J by 11 bases, with 13 bases between the two germline ends. The CDR3 protein is CASSDQGSRAFF. For the CDR3, the DNA is TGTGCCAGCAGTGATCAGGGGTCTCGGGCTTTCTTT.

This clonotype occurred a few times. The V and J genes are TRBV10-3 and TRBJ1-5; TRBD1 aligns across 9 bases. The CDR3 has 14 amino acids. J gave up 6 bases and V 6 bases, and 6 bases lay outside the gene matches. Germline loops: CDR1 ENHRY, CDR2 SYGVKD. CDR3 in amino acids: CAISSTGGGQPQHF. The CDR3 DNA follows: TGTGCCATCAGCTCTACAGGGGGCGGTCAGCCCCAGCATTTT.

The chain has TRBV28 and TRBJ2-5, with D possibly being TRBD2 (5 bases). Per the germline V gene, CDR1 is MDHEN and CDR2 is SYDVKM. V was pared by 1 base and J by 5 bases, with 8 bases between. This CDR3 has 13 residues. CDR3 protein: CASSLSEAETQYF. The DNA of the CDR3 is TGTGCCAGCAGTTTATCGGAGGCGGAGACCCAGTACTTC.

This clonotype was counted many times. The V and J genes are TRBV4-2 and TRBJ1-2; 12 bases line up with TRBD1. The CDR3 consists of 16 residues. The ends lost 2 bases at V and 3 bases at J; junction bases unmatched: 4. The germline V gene has CDR1 LGHNA and CDR2 YNFKEQ. CDR3 bases: TGTGCCAGCAGCCAAAGTGGGACAGGGGGCGACTATGGCTACACCTTC. Protein sequence: CASSQSGTGGDYGYTF.

The chain has TRBV20-1 and TRBJ2-7; 7 positions match TRBD1. Germline values: CDR1 DFQATT, CDR2 SNEGSKA (reference sequence). Losses at the gene ends were 6 bases for V and 6 bases for J; bases not matched to a gene: 11. The CDR3 length is 13 residues. The CDR3 sequence is CSARQGTAPEQYF. The CDR3 DNA reads TGCAGTGCCCGACAGGGAACCGCTCCCGAGCAGTACTTC.

This clonotype has a count of ten or more. The chain carries TRBV7-2 and TRBJ2-3, with 13 bases matching TRBD2. Looked up from germline, CDR1 is SGHTA and CDR2 is FQGNSA. The V segment lost 5 bases and the J segment 1 base; nucleotides outside the gene matches: 6. The CDR3 has 17 amino acids. The CDR3 loop reads CASSRYGTSGGTDTQYF. CDR3 DNA sequence: TGTGCCAGCAGCCGGTATGGGACTAGCGGGGGCACAGATACGCAGTATTTT.

This clonotype appeared a few times. The gene calls are TRBV19 and TRBJ2-2, with D perhaps TRBD1 (5 bases). V gave up 4 bases and J gave up 8 bases, with 11 bases separating them. The germline CDR1 and CDR2 sequences are LNHDA and SQIVND (reference sequence). The CDR3 contains 13 residues. The CDR3, as DNA: TGTGCCAGTAGTAAGGGGTATTCTGGGGAGCTGTTTTTT. It yields the protein CASSKGYSGELFF.

This clonotype was detected a few times. The chain links TRBV11-2 to TRBJ2-5; 11 nucleotides line up with TRBD2. From germline, CDR1 is SGHAT and CDR2 FQNNGV. There are 17 residues in the CDR3. V was pared by 1 base and J by 1 base, with 5 bases of the junction left unmatched. The CDR3 here is CASSLGASGGSQETQYF. Here the CDR3 DNA reads TGTGCCAGCAGCTTAGGGGCTAGCGGGGGGTCCCAAGAGACCCAGTACTTC.

In its sample, this clonotype was seen many times. The chain is built from TRBV7-2 and TRBJ1-6; D unclear. The germline CDR1 and CDR2 sequences are SGHTA and FQGNSA. V lost 5 bases and J 6 bases, leaving 14 bases between the germline ends. This CDR3 has 15 amino acids. DNA of the CDR3: TGTGCCAGCAGCCAACAACATCTTCCTAATTCACCCCTCCACTTT. Translation: CASSQQHLPNSPLHF. Full variable domain (remainder filled in from reference TRBV7-2 and TRBJ1-6): GAGVSQSPSNKVTEKGKDVELRCDPISGHTALYWYRQSLGQGLEFLIYFQGNSAPDKSGLPSDRFSAERTGGSVSTLTIQRTQQEDSAVYLCASSQQHLPNSPLHFGNGTRLTVT.

The rearrangement uses TRBV20-1 and TRBJ2-1, with D perhaps matching TRBD1 (5 bases). The germline V gene has CDR1 DFQATT and CDR2 SNEGSKA (reference sequence). Trimming took 6 bases from V and 4 from J, leaving 16 bases between them. This CDR3 contains 14 residues. CDR3 DNA sequence: TGCAGTGCCCAACAGGCTTCAGGTTACAATGAGCAGTTCTTC. This encodes CSAQQASGYNEQFF.

The chain links TRBV5-4 to TRBJ1-6; no firm D call. The CDR3 length is 11 residues. Germline-derived CDR1 and CDR2 are SGHNT and YYREEE (reference sequence). Trimming pared 10 bases from V and 11 bases from J, leaving 13 bases between. The CDR3 nucleotides are TGTGCCTTGGGAGAGAACCCACCCCTCCACTTT. Its translation: CALGENPPLHF.

The rearrangement uses TRBV18 and TRBJ2-7; 8 nucleotides match TRBD2. V shed 1 base and J 5 bases; nucleotides not matched to a gene: 10. Germline assignment: CDR1 KGHSH and CDR2 LQKENI. The CDR3 runs to 16 residues. The CDR3 DNA sequence: TGTGCCAGCTCACCACGATCGGGACTAGTAGGCAACGAGCAGTACTTC. This codes for CASSPRSGLVGNEQYF.

The V gene is TRBV11-2, the J gene TRBJ2-2; 7 nucleotides agree with TRBD1. Germline CDR1 is SGHAT and CDR2 is FQNNGV. The CDR3 is 17 residues long. The J segment lost 4 bases and the V segment lost 4 bases, leaving 12 bases of the junction unmatched. This CDR3 is CASSSRRGGRGTGELFF. CDR3 bases: TGTGCCAGCAGCTCCCGTAGAGGGGGCCGGGGCACCGGGGAGCTGTTTTTT.

On this clonotype itself: Given a much more abundant clone one base away, this may be a read error. The genes are TRBV5-1 and TRBJ1-5; D might be TRBD1 (5 bases). Germline loops: CDR1 SGHRS, CDR2 YFSETQ. The CDR3 is made up of 14 amino acids. V gave up 5 bases and J gave up 6 bases, with 15 bases separating them. CDR3: CASSWVGGGQPQHF. The CDR3, as DNA: TGCGCCAGCAGTTGGGTCGGGGGAGGTCAGCCCCAGCATTTT.